This T cell receptor beta chain was obtained from a study of low-dose radiotherapy and immunotherapy resistance in tumors. Study-wide context: Members of Cohort 1 were treated with 0.5 Gy per fraction every 2 weeks. The prescribed total PTV dose was 6.5 Gy. Patients were given intravenous nivolumab 240 mg every two weeks plus ipilimumab 1 mg/kg every six weeks. The study gave patients oral aspirin 300 mg daily for four cycles from cycle 1 day 1.

TRAV- and TRBV-specific primers were used for first-strand cDNA, which covered alpha and beta chains. Both a constant-region primer and a V-primer adapter served to amplify TCRs across roughly 20 PCR cycles. TCRdb independently ran MiXCR on the reads; one entry per CDR3 protein. The repertoire holds under 110,000 distinct CDR3 sequences, with around 20% as singletons. This sample's time point: after trial treatment. The treatment: LDRT plus nivolumab, ipilimumab, low-dose cyclophosphamide and aspirin (RACIN trial). This sequence was found in a male donor with prostate cancer. Sequenced here: PBMCs, sampled after low-dose radiotherapy plus immunotherapy.

The CDR3 loop reads CASSEGSGKETLHF. DNA for the CDR3: TGTGCCAGCAGTGAAGGGTCAGGGAAAGAAACCCTCCACTTT. V gene TRBV2 combines with J gene TRBJ1-6, with D possibly being TRBD1 (5 bases). Germline loops: CDR1 SNHLY, CDR2 FYNNEI. V lost 1 base, J lost 14 bases, and 15 bases lay in between. The CDR3 extends over 14 amino acids. Together with reference TRBV2 and TRBJ1-6, the CDR3 gives the full variable domain: EPEVTQTPSHQVTQMGQEVILRCVPISNHLYFYWYRQILGQKVEFLVSFYNNEISEKSEIFDDQFSVERPDGSNFTLKIRSTKLEDSAMYFCASSEGSGKETLHFGNGTRLTVT.